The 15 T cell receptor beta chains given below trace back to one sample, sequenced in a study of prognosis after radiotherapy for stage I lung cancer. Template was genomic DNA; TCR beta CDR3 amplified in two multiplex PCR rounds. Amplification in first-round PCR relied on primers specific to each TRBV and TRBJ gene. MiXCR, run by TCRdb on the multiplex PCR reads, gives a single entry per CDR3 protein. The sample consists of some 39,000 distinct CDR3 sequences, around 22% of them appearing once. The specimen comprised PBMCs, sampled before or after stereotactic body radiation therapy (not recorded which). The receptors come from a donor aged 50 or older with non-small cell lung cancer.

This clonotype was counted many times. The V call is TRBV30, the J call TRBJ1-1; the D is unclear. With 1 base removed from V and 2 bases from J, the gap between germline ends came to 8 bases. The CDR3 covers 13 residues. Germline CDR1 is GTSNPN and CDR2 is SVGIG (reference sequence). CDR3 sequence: CAWSDGFNTEAFF. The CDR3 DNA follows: TGTGCCTGGAGTGACGGTTTTAACACTGAAGCTTTCTTT.

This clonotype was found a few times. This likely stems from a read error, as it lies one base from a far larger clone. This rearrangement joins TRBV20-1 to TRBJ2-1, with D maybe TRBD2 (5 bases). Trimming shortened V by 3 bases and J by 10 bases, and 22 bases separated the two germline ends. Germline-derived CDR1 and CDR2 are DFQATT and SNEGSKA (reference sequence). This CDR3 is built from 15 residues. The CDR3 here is CSASNSGSQIYEQFF. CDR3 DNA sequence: TGCAGTGCTAGCAATAGTGGGAGCCAAATTTACGAGCAGTTCTTC.

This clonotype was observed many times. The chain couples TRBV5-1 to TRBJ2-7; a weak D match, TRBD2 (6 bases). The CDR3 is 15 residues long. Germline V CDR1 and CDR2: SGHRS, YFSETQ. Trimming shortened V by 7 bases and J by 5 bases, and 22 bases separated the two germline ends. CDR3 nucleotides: TGCGCCAGCGCCCGGGACTTCAGCTCACCAAACGAGCAGTACTTC. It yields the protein CASARDFSSPNEQYF.

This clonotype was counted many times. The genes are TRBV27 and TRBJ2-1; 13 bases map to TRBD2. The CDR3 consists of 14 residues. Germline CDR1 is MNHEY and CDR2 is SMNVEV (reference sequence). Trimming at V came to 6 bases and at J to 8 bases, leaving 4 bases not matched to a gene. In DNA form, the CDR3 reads TGTGCCAGCAGACTAGCGGGAGGGTGGGATGAGCAGTTCTTC. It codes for CASRLAGGWDEQFF.

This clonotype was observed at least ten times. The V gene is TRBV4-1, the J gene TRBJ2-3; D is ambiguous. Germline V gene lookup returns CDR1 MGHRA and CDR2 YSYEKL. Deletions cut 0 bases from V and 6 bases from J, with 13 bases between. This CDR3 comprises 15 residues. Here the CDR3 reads CASSQDRVGSDTQYF. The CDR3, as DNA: TGCGCCAGCAGCCAAGATCGCGTGGGGTCCGATACGCAGTATTTT.

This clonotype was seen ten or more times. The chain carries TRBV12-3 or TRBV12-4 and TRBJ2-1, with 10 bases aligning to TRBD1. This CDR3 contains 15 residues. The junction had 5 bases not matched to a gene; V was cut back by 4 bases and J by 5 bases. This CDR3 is CASSWDRGANNEQFF. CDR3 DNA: TGTGCCAGCAGTTGGGACAGGGGCGCCAACAATGAGCAGTTCTTC.

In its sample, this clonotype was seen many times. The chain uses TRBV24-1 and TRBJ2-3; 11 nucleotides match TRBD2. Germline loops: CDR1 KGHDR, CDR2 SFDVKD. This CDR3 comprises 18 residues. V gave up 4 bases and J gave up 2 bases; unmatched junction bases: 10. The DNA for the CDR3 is TGTGCCACCAGTGACCAAGGACTAGCGGGCCTTCCCACAGATACGCAGTATTTT. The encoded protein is CATSDQGLAGLPTDTQYF.

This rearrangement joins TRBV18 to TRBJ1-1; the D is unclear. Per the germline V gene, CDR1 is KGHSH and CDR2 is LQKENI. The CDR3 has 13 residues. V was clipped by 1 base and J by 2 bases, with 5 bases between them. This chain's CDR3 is CASSPLSNTEAFF. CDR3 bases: TGTGCCAGCTCACCACTCAGTAACACTGAAGCTTTCTTT.

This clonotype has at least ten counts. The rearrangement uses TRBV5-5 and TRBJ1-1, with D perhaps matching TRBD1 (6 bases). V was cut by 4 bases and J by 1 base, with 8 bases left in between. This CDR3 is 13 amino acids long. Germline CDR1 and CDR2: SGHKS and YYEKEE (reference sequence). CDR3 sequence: CASSPTGNTEAFF. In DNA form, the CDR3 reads TGTGCCAGCAGCCCGACAGGGAACACTGAAGCTTTCTTT.

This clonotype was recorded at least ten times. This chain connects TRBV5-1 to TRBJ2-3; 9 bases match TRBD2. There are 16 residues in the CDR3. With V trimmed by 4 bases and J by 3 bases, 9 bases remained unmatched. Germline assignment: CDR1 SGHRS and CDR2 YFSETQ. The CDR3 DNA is TGCGCCAGCAGCGGCCGTAGCGGGAGCGGGACAGATACGCAGTATTTT. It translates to CASSGRSGSGTDTQYF. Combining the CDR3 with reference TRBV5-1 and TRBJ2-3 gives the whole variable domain KAGVTQTPRYLIKTRGQQVTLSCSPISGHRSVSWYQQTPGQGLQFLFEYFSETQRNKGNFPGRFSGRQFSNSRSEMNVSTLELGDSALYLCASSGRSGSGTDTQYFGPGTRLTVL.

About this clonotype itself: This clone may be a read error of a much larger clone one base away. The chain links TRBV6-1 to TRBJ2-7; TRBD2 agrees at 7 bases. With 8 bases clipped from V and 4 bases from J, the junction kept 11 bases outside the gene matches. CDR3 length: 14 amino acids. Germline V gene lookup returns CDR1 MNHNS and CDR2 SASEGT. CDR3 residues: CASGGTWGGYEQYF. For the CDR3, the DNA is TGTGCCAGCGGTGGTACATGGGGGGGGTACGAGCAGTACTTC.

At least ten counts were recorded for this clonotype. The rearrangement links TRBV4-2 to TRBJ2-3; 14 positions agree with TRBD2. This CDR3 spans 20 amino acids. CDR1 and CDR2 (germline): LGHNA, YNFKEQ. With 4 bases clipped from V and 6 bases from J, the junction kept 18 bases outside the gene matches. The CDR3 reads CASSRKLTRGTSGSWDTQYF. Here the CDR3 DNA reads TGTGCCAGCAGCCGCAAATTAACCCGGGGGACTAGCGGGAGTTGGGATACGCAGTATTTT.

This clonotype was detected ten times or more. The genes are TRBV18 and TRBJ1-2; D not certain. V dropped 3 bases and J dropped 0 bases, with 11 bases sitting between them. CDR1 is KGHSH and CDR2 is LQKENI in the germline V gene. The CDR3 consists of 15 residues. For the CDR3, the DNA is TGTGCCAGCTCACCTTGGACGGATACTAACTATGGCTACACCTTC. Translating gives CASSPWTDTNYGYTF.

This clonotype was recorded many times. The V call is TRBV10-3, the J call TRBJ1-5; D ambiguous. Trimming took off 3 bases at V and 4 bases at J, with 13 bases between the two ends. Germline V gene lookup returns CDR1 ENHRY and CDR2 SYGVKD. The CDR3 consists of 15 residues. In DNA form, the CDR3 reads TGTGCCATCAGTGAAGGCGGCGGGATGAATCAGCCCCAGCATTTT. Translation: CAISEGGGMNQPQHF.

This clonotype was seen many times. The CDR3 region has the DNA TGTGCCAGCAGCGGCCGGGACAACGCGCCCCAGCATTTT. Its protein product is CASSGRDNAPQHF. The chain has TRBV9 and TRBJ1-5; weak D call: TRBD1 (6 bases). The ends were cut back, 3 bases at V and 9 bases at J, with 13 bases in the middle. Germline V gene data show CDR1 as SGDLS and CDR2 as YYNGEE. The length of the CDR3 is 13 residues. The full variable domain, rest sourced from reference TRBV9 and TRBJ1-5, is DSGVTQTPKHLITATGQRVTLRCSPRSGDLSVYWYQQSLDQGLQFLIQYYNGEERAKGNILERFSAQQFPDLHSELNLSSLELGDSALYFCASSGRDNAPQHFGDGTRLSIL.